This T cell receptor beta chain was captured by sequencing in a study of blood T cell repertoires in COVID-19. As handled by the study authors: Amplification with reference gene primers provided the estimates of nucleated cell counts. Libraries were prepared by immunoSEQ multiplex PCR; TCRdb keeps only in-frame clonotypes and omits some of them. The D gene and trimming were derived from the DNA, and the V and J assignments and clone size from that table. The profile shows hundreds of thousands of clones, around nine tenths of them singletons. CDR3 length: 13 amino acids. CDR1 GTSNPN and CDR2 SVGIG come from the germline V gene (reference sequence). The V and J ends lost 3 bases and 5 bases, in that order; junction bases with no gene match: 6.

The source material was peripheral blood. This chain joins TRBV30 and TRBJ2-7, with TRBD2 matching over 8 bases. The clonotype originates from a woman in her 70s with COVID-19, enrolled during active disease. Written as DNA, the CDR3 is TGTGCCTGGAGGGTTAGCGGGGTGAACGAGCAGTACTTC. This gives the protein CAWRVSGVNEQYF.